This TCR beta chain was sequenced during a study of T cells in Graves' hyperthyroidism and ophthalmopathy. The TCR beta CDR3 regions underwent amplification using RNA transcripts as the source. The TCR CDR3 was amplified in a first-round RT-PCR using the HTBI primer set. TCRdb re-called the multiplex PCR reads with MiXCR, one entry per CDR3 protein. The sample holds around 450,000 distinct CDR3 sequences, around a sixth seen once. It was uncontrolled infection, other autoimmune disease, pregnancy or lactation that excluded patients. This clonotype was detected many times. What it binds is not known. Trimming removed 3 bases at V and 1 base at J, with 12 bases between. The germline gives CDR1 MDHEN, CDR2 SYDVKM. The CDR3 has 15 residues. Study-level findings and limits: By a 13 V-J model, ophthalmopathy was set apart from stable hyperthyroidism. Most clonotypes expanded in the thyroid (above 0.001) were also present in blood.

The source material was blood. The TCR comes from a young woman with Graves' hyperthyroidism. V usage is TRBV28 and J usage is TRBJ1-1; no definite D call. The CDR3 DNA is TGTGCCAGCAGTTTCGGCGGGAGAGGGAACACTGAAGCTTTCTTT. Amino acid sequence: CASSFGGRGNTEAFF.